Sequencing of this T cell receptor beta chain was carried out in a study of cytomegalovirus exposure and HLA in healthy donors. Study-wide results and caveats: CMV antigen specificity of a few CMV-associated chains was confirmed in vitro. Most TCRs appeared rarely, but some public TCRs recurred in many donors. There were under 200 TCR beta chains listed as cytomegalovirus-associated.

Assay: immunoSEQ multiplex PCR; the TCRdb copy retains only in-frame clones and omits some. Among roughly 100,000 clones listed, more than 85% were seen once. Turning to this clone: What it binds is not known.

In germline, CDR1 is ENHRY, CDR2 SYGVKD. The ends lost 10 bases at V and 8 bases at J; junction bases unmatched: 11. The CDR3 spans 13 residues. The genes are TRBV10-3 and TRBJ2-1, with 7 bases that match TRBD1. The material sequenced was PBMCs. The receptor was isolated from a woman aged 18-29 years in good health and CMV-seropositive. The CDR3 DNA reads TGTGCCACCCACCCGACAGGGTTTCATGAGCAGTTCTTC. Amino acid sequence: CATHPTGFHEQFF.